The 5 T cell receptor beta chains in this list originate from one sample, sequenced in a study of blood T cell repertoires in COVID-19. The table came from immunoSEQ multiplex PCR; TCRdb's copy has only in-frame clones and leaves some out. The top ten clones hold 2% to 3% of a sample with about 230,000 clones, approximately 82% of them seen once. The sample taken for sequencing was peripheral blood. All receptors come from an older woman with active or convalescent COVID-19.

The chain recombines TRBV27 with TRBJ2-7; 9 bases agree with TRBD1. Germline assignment: CDR1 MNHEY and CDR2 SMNVEV (reference sequence). The CDR3 is 13 residues long. V dropped 5 bases and J dropped 6; count of bases not matched to a gene: 5. For the CDR3, the DNA is TGTGCCAGCAGTCTACAGGGGGCTGGCGAGCAGTACTTC. Translation: CASSLQGAGEQYF.

The gene calls are TRBV28 and TRBJ2-5; TRBD2 is a possible D gene (5 bases). Germline-derived CDR1 and CDR2 are MDHEN and SYDVKM. This CDR3 region has 15 residues. Trimming took off 0 bases at V and 5 bases at J, with 13 bases between the two ends. The CDR3 coding sequence is TGTGCCAGCAGTTTATGGGGGAGCAAGAGGGAGACCCAGTACTTC. Translated: CASSLWGSKRETQYF.

The rearrangement joins TRBV18 to TRBJ2-7; no firm D call. This CDR3 comprises 14 residues. Germline lookup yields CDR1 KGHSH and CDR2 LQKENI. Deletions cut 6 bases from V and 2 bases from J, with 14 bases between. CDR3 in amino acids: CASSPSTPPYEQYF. Here the CDR3 DNA reads TGTGCCAGCTCTCCTTCTACTCCACCCTACGAGCAGTACTTC. The variable domain in full, with the rest retrieved from reference TRBV18 and TRBJ2-7, is NAGVMQNPRHLVRRRGQEARLRCSPMKGHSHVYWYRQLPEEGLKFMVYLQKENIIDESGMPKERFSAEFPKEGPSILRIQQVVRGDSAAYFCASSPSTPPYEQYFGPGTRLTVT.

As regards this clone: Mismatch with germline at one junction end may stem from a read error. CDR3 amino acids: CASSPDWGVVYNELFF. The CDR3 nucleotides are TGTGCCAGCAGTCCCGACTGGGGGGTGGTATACAATGAGCTGTTCTTC. The chain is built from TRBV5-6 and TRBJ2-1; D perhaps matches TRBD2 (6 bases). The CDR3 extends over 16 amino acids. Germline lookup yields CDR1 SGHDT and CDR2 YYEEEE.

This sequence joins TRBV2 and TRBJ2-7; D possibly corresponds to TRBD2 (7 bases). V lost 10 bases, J lost 0 bases, and 19 bases lay in between. CDR1 is SNHLY and CDR2 is FYNNEI in the germline V gene. CDR3 length: 15 residues. The CDR3 spells CATTWGGASSYEQYF. DNA of the CDR3: TGTGCCACCACCTGGGGGGGGGCGAGCTCCTACGAGCAGTACTTC.